The 29 T cell receptor beta chains presented below share a single source sample, sequenced in a study of cytomegalovirus exposure and HLA in healthy donors. Both 60 Vbeta primers and 13 Jbeta primers went into the PCR. Assay used: immunoSEQ multiplex PCR; TCRdb lists only in-frame clones, some missing. Found here are over 150,000 clones, 84% of them singletons; the top ten hold 0.38%. Sequencing was performed on PBMCs. The receptors originated from a boy younger than 10 in good health and CMV-seronegative.

The chain links TRBV28 to TRBJ1-2, with TRBD1 matching over 10 bases. V shed 5 bases, J shed 4 bases, and the junction held 10 bases outside the gene matches. CDR3 length equals 16 residues. The germline CDR1 and CDR2 sequences are MDHEN and SYDVKM. This CDR3 is CASSPRDRGLIYGYTF. CDR3 sequence (DNA): TGTGCCAGCAGTCCTCGGGACAGGGGCCTCATCTATGGCTACACCTTC.

The V and J genes are TRBV11-2 and TRBJ1-5; D may be TRBD1 (6 bases). This CDR3 has 15 amino acids. V was clipped by 1 base and J by 1 base, with 8 bases between them. The germline CDR1 and CDR2 sequences are SGHAT and FQNNGV. The CDR3: CASSLARGSNQPQHF. The CDR3 DNA sequence: TGTGCCAGCAGCTTAGCCAGGGGCAGCAATCAGCCCCAGCATTTT.

This clone was observed a handful of times. The chain has TRBV2 and TRBJ2-3; a weak D match, TRBD2 (6 bases). V dropped 6 bases and J dropped 3 bases, with 19 bases sitting between them. CDR1 is SNHLY, CDR2 FYNNEI, per germline. There are 16 residues in the CDR3. The CDR3 sequence: CASSEERLEGTDTQYF. The CDR3 nucleotides are TGTGCCAGCAGCGAGGAGCGACTAGAAGGAACAGATACGCAGTATTTT.

The chain couples TRBV16 to TRBJ1-5, with D possibly being TRBD1 (6 bases). Between the trimmed V and J ends, which lost 1 base and 0 bases, there was a span of 16 bases. The CDR3 covers 18 residues. In germline, CDR1 is KGHSY, CDR2 FQNENV. The CDR3 bases are TGTGCCAGCAGCCAATGGACAGCCGAACCGATTAGCAATCAGCCCCAGCATTTT. Encoded protein: CASSQWTAEPISNQPQHF.

This clone was picked up one time. V usage is TRBV5-1 and J usage is TRBJ2-7; the D gene is possibly TRBD2 (6 bases). The CDR3 sequence is 14 residues long. Per the germline V gene, CDR1 is SGHRS and CDR2 is YFSETQ. V lost 2 bases and J lost 0, with 9 bases in between. CDR3 amino acids: CASSLRGNSYEQYF. The CDR3 coding sequence is TGCGCCAGCAGCTTACGGGGGAACTCCTACGAGCAGTACTTC.

This clone was seen just once. This chain uses TRBV2 with TRBJ2-1; 7 nucleotides agree with TRBD2. This CDR3 has 16 amino acids. Trimming took 4 bases from V and 5 from J; bases not matched to a gene: 11. The V gene's germline CDR1 is SNHLY and CDR2 FYNNEI. The CDR3 DNA reads as TGTGCCAGCAGTGTGACTAGCTCCCTATACAACAATGAGCAGTTCTTC. It yields the protein CASSVTSSLYNNEQFF.

This clone has only one observation. The chain is built from TRBV7-9 and TRBJ1-4; TRBD1 aligns across 10 bases. Germline V gives CDR1 SEHNR, CDR2 FQNEAQ (reference sequence). V was pared by 1 base and J by 0 bases, with 2 bases of the junction left unmatched. This CDR3 spans 17 amino acids. DNA of the CDR3: TGTGCCAGCAGCTTAGTTGGACAGGGGGCAACTAATGAAAAACTGTTTTTT. It yields the protein CASSLVGQGATNEKLFF.

To note about this clone: This likely comes from a read error, as the CDR3 has no conserved phenylalanine or tryptophan at its end. CDR3 in amino acids: CASSETVGDTEAFL. For the CDR3, the DNA is TGCGCCAGCAGTGAGACGGTCGGCGACACTGAAGCTTTCCTT. The chain couples TRBV10-1 to TRBJ1-1; D gene unclear. V was shortened by 2 bases and J by 3 bases, with 10 bases between the two germline ends. Germline loops: CDR1 WNHNN, CDR2 SYGVQD (reference sequence). This CDR3 spans 14 amino acids.

V gene TRBV27 combines with J gene TRBJ2-4; D is undetermined. V lost 8 bases, J lost 8 bases, and 7 bases lay in between. The germline CDR1 and CDR2 sequences are MNHEY and SMNVEV (reference sequence). This CDR3 is built from 10 residues. DNA for the CDR3: TGTGCCAGCGTCTCTGACATTCAGTACTTC. It encodes CASVSDIQYF.

V usage is TRBV2 and J usage is TRBJ2-7; TRBD2 matches 11 bases. CDR3 length: 16 amino acids. CDR1 and CDR2 (germline): SNHLY, FYNNEI. Trimming cost V 5 bases and J 7 bases; bases outside gene matches: 13. This CDR3 is CASSQEGSLAGGEQYF. CDR3 coding DNA: TGTGCCAGCAGTCAAGAAGGGAGTCTAGCGGGAGGAGAGCAGTACTTC. Looking up the rest from reference TRBV2 and TRBJ2-7 gives the full variable domain: EPEVTQTPSHQVTQMGQEVILRCVPISNHLYFYWYRQILGQKVEFLVSFYNNEISEKSEIFDDQFSVERPDGSNFTLKIRSTKLEDSAMYFCASSQEGSLAGGEQYFGPGTRLTVT.

The rearrangement links TRBV6-1 to TRBJ1-2; tentative D call: TRBD1 (5 bases). In germline, CDR1 is MNHNS, CDR2 SASEGT. This CDR3 is built from 14 residues. V was clipped by 7 bases and J by 6 bases, with 18 bases between them. The CDR3 sequence is CASTRDSLLDGYTF. The DNA for the CDR3 is TGTGCCAGCACCAGAGACAGCCTTCTGGATGGCTACACCTTC.

This clone was observed a single time. The gene calls are TRBV25-1 and TRBJ2-5; 7 bases are shared with TRBD2. V was pared by 2 bases and J by 2 bases, with 5 bases of the junction left unmatched. CDR3 size: 15 residues. Germline values: CDR1 MGHDK, CDR2 SYGVNS. CDR3 DNA: TGTGCCAGCAGTGAAAGGGCTAGCGGACAAGAGACCCAGTACTTC. This sequence encodes CASSERASGQETQYF.

V is TRBV27 and J is TRBJ2-1, with 11 bases fitting TRBD2. CDR1 and CDR2 from the germline V gene are MNHEY and SMNVEV (reference sequence). The J segment lost 8 bases and the V segment lost 7 bases, leaving 13 bases of the junction unmatched. The CDR3 loop spans 16 amino acids. The CDR3 spells CASNLRSSGRAHEQFF. The CDR3 DNA reads as TGTGCCAGCAACCTTAGGAGTAGCGGGAGGGCCCATGAGCAGTTCTTC.

V is TRBV6-5 and J is TRBJ2-3; the match to TRBD2 covers 9 bases. With 7 bases clipped from V and 4 bases from J, the junction kept 9 bases outside the gene matches. This CDR3 region has 15 residues. Germline V gene sequence: CDR1 MNHEY, CDR2 SVGAGI. The CDR3 region has the DNA TGTGCCAGCACCCCCCCCGCGGGAGGGGCAGATACGCAGTATTTT. It codes for CASTPPAGGADTQYF.

The rearrangement uses TRBV5-4 and TRBJ2-5, with 10 bases aligning to TRBD2. After removal of 0 bases from V and 3 bases from J, the junction contained 2 bases not matched to a gene. Germline loops: CDR1 SGHNT, CDR2 YYREEE (reference sequence). This CDR3 is built from 15 residues. Here the CDR3 reads CASSLGGLAEETQYF. As DNA, the CDR3 is TGTGCCAGCAGCTTGGGCGGACTAGCGGAAGAGACCCAGTACTTC. The full variable domain, its missing parts supplied by reference TRBV5-4 and TRBJ2-5, is ETGVTQSPTHLIKTRGQQVTLRCSSQSGHNTVSWYQQALGQGPQFIFQYYREEENGRGNFPPRFSGLQFPNYSSELNVNALELDDSALYLCASSLGGLAEETQYFGPGTRLLVL.

This clone turned up a few times. The rearrangement links TRBV5-1 to TRBJ2-7; no firm D call. V gave up 3 bases and J gave up 6 bases, with 13 bases separating them. The CDR3 runs to 13 residues. Per germline, CDR1 SGHRS and CDR2 YFSETQ. This chain's CDR3 is CASSSTHLGEQYF. The CDR3 DNA follows: TGCGCCAGCAGCTCCACACACCTAGGCGAGCAGTACTTC.

V is TRBV4-1 and J is TRBJ2-1; D perhaps matches TRBD2 (6 bases). The germline V and J ends were trimmed by 3 bases and 4 bases, with 10 bases remaining between them. The CDR3 extends over 14 amino acids. Germline CDR1 is MGHRA and CDR2 is YSYEKL. This chain's CDR3 is CASSHPGRYNEQFF. The CDR3 region has the DNA TGCGCCAGCAGCCACCCCGGGAGATACAATGAGCAGTTCTTC.

The V and J genes are TRBV28 and TRBJ1-1; 9 bases agree with TRBD1. The ends lost 7 bases at V and 3 bases at J; junction bases unmatched: 9. The CDR3 is 15 amino acids. The germline CDR1 and CDR2 sequences are MDHEN and SYDVKM. The CDR3 nucleotides are TGTGCCAGCACCGAACAGGGGGCGCGGGACACTGAAGCTTTCTTT. Translation: CASTEQGARDTEAFF.

The V gene is TRBV5-8, the J gene TRBJ2-5; D is unresolved. The end of the DNA aligns better with TRBJ2-7, so the J call may be wrong. Germline-derived CDR1 and CDR2 are SGHTS and YDEGEE. The CDR3 spans 13 residues. The CDR3 here is CASSLVSSYEQYF. The CDR3 DNA follows: TGTGCCAGCAGCTTGGTTAGCTCCTACGAGCAGTACTTC.

The chain joins TRBV5-6 to TRBJ2-2; 8 bases map to TRBD1. The germline CDR1 and CDR2 sequences are SGHDT and YYEEEE. There are 16 residues in the CDR3. V was clipped by 2 bases and J by 1 base; unmatched bases: 4. The CDR3 sequence: CASSFYGQGNTGELFF. CDR3 sequence (DNA): TGTGCCAGCAGCTTTTACGGACAGGGGAACACCGGGGAGCTGTTTTTT.

This clone is a singleton in its sample. This chain connects TRBV5-8 to TRBJ2-7; D perhaps matches TRBD1 (6 bases). With 5 bases removed from V and 6 bases from J, the gap between germline ends came to 15 bases. The germline gives CDR1 SGHTS, CDR2 YDEGEE. CDR3 length equals 13 residues. The CDR3 is CASRGTGTVEQYF. In DNA form, the CDR3 reads TGTGCCAGCAGGGGAACAGGGACCGTCGAGCAGTACTTC. Using reference TRBV5-8 and TRBJ2-7 for the parts outside the CDR3, the full variable domain is EAGVTQSPTHLIKTRGQQATLRCSPISGHTSVYWYQQALGLGLQFLLWYDEGEERNRGNFPPRFSGRQFPNYSSELNVNALELEDSALYLCASRGTGTVEQYFGPGTRLTVT.

This clone turned up a few times. This sequence joins TRBV5-4 and TRBJ2-7, with TRBD2 identical over 12 bases. V was clipped by 4 bases and J by 4 bases; unmatched bases: 9. The germline V gene encodes CDR1 SGHNT and CDR2 YYREEE (reference sequence). The CDR3 sequence is 16 residues long. In nucleotides, the CDR3 is TGTGCCAGCAGCCTCGGGCGGACTAGCGGGGTTTACGAGCAGTACTTC. Protein: CASSLGRTSGVYEQYF.

The chain couples TRBV4-1 to TRBJ2-2, with D possibly being TRBD2 (6 bases). Per the germline V gene, CDR1 is MGHRA and CDR2 is YSYEKL. The CDR3 extends over 16 amino acids. The germline V and J ends were trimmed by 0 bases and 4 bases, with 12 bases remaining between them. Written as DNA, the CDR3 is TGCGCCAGCAGCCAAGATCGCGGGCGGGGCACCGGGGAGCTGTTTTTT. Translating gives CASSQDRGRGTGELFF.

This chain links TRBV19 with TRBJ1-1; TRBD1 might be the D (6 bases). This CDR3 comprises 18 residues. Germline CDR1 and CDR2: LNHDA and SQIVND (reference sequence). The V end was cut by 3 bases, the J end by 5 bases, with 25 bases between. CDR3 sequence (DNA): TGTGCCAGTAGTATCCGTCGGTTTTGGGACACCCGAGAAACTGAAGCTTTCTTT. Amino acids: CASSIRRFWDTRETEAFF.

The chain has TRBV12-5 and TRBJ2-5; D is uncertain. The CDR3 is 12 residues long. The germline gives CDR1 LGHNT, CDR2 FRNRAP. Trimming removed 4 bases from V and 5 bases from J, with 8 bases in between. This CDR3 reads CASGSSGETQYF. The CDR3 DNA reads TGTGCTAGTGGTTCTAGTGGGGAGACCCAGTACTTC.

This clone was recorded only once. This chain uses TRBV7-9 with TRBJ2-6, with D tentatively TRBD1 (5 bases). CDR3 length: 15 amino acids. Trimming shortened V by 3 bases and J by 2 bases, and 8 bases separated the two germline ends. From germline, CDR1 is SEHNR and CDR2 FQNEAQ (reference sequence). CDR3 nucleotides: TGTGCCAGCAGCTTGGGGCCTGCTGGGGCCAACGTCCTGACTTTC. Translating it yields CASSLGPAGANVLTF. The full variable domain, rest sourced from reference TRBV7-9 and TRBJ2-6, is DTGVSQNPRHKITKRGQNVTFRCDPISEHNRLYWYRQTLGQGPEFLTYFQNEAQLEKSRLLSDRFSAERPKGSFSTLEIQRTEQGDSAMYLCASSLGPAGANVLTFGAGSRLTVL.

V usage is TRBV7-2 and J usage is TRBJ1-2; D is perhaps TRBD1 (5 bases). This CDR3 comprises 13 residues. With 1 base removed from V and 4 bases from J, the gap between germline ends came to 7 bases. The V gene's germline CDR1 is SGHTA and CDR2 FQGNSA. The CDR3, as DNA: TGTGCCAGCAGCTTAGGTGGGGCCTATGGCTACACCTTC. Translating gives CASSLGGAYGYTF. The full variable domain, its missing parts supplied by reference TRBV7-2 and TRBJ1-2, is GAGVSQSPSNKVTEKGKDVELRCDPISGHTALYWYRQSLGQGLEFLIYFQGNSAPDKSGLPSDRFSAERTGGSVSTLTIQRTQQEDSAVYLCASSLGGAYGYTFGSGTRLTVV.

The chain couples TRBV9 to TRBJ2-1; D perhaps matches TRBD2 (6 bases). The CDR3 runs 19 residues. Germline V gene lookup returns CDR1 SGDLS and CDR2 YYNGEE. Between the trimmed V and J ends, which lost 0 bases and 8 bases, there was a span of 27 bases. DNA of the CDR3: TGTGCCAGCAGCGTAGATCCCCCCTCTCGGCTAGCGCGAGGCGATGAGCAGTTCTTC. It encodes CASSVDPPSRLARGDEQFF.

V gene TRBV5-1 combines with J gene TRBJ1-4; D gene uncertain. Germline V gives CDR1 SGHRS, CDR2 YFSETQ. The length of the CDR3 is 14 residues. V gave up 4 bases and J gave up 5 bases, with 12 bases separating them. The CDR3 nucleotides are TGCGCCAGCAGCCCCAACACGAGGAATGAAAAACTGTTTTTT. Amino acid sequence: CASSPNTRNEKLFF.